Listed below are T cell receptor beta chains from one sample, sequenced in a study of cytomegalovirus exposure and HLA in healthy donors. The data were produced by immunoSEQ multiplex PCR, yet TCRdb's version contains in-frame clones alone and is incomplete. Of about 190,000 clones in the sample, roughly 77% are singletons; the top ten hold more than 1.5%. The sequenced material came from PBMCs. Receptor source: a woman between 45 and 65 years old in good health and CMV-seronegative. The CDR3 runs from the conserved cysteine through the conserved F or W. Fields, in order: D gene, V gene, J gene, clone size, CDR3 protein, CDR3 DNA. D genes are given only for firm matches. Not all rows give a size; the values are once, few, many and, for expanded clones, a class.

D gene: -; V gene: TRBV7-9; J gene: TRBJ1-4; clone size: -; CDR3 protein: CASSHRVESNEKLFF; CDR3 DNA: TGTGCCAGCAGCCACAGGGTCGAATCTAATGAAAAACTGTTTTTT
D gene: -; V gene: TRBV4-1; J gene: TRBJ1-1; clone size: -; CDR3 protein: CASSHNRLRPEAFF; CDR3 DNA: TGCGCCAGCAGCCACAATCGACTTCGACCTGAAGCTTTCTTT
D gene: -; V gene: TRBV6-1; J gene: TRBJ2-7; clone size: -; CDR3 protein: CASIRAAGGRDEQYF; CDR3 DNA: TGTGCCAGCATCCGAGCGGCAGGTGGCCGGGACGAGCAGTACTTC
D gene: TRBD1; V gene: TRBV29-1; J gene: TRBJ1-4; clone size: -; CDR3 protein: CSVTRRQGDEKLFF; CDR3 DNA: TGCAGCGTTACTAGACGACAGGGGGATGAAAAACTGTTTTTT
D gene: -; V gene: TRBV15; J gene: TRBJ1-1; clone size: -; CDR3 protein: CATSRLESAEAFF; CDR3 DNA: TGTGCCACCAGCAGATTGGAGAGCGCTGAAGCTTTCTTT
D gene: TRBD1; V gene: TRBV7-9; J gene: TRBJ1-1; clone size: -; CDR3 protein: CASSYETPDRVTEAFF; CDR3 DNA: TGTGCCAGCAGCTATGAAACACCCGACAGGGTTACTGAAGCTTTCTTT
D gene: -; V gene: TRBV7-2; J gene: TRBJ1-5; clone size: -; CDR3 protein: CASSSVPYSNQPQHF; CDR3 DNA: TGTGCCAGCAGCTCGGTGCCTTATAGCAATCAGCCCCAGCATTTT
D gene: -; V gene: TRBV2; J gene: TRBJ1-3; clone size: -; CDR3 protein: CASIRTYGNTIYF; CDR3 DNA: TGTGCCAGCATCCGGACTTATGGAAACACCATATATTTT
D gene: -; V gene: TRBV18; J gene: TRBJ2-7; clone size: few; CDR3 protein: CASSPTRTSYEQYF; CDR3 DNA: TGTGCCAGCTCACCGACTAGAACCTCCTACGAGCAGTACTTC
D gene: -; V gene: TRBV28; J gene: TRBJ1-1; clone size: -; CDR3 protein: CASSFQGNTEAFF; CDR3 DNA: TGTGCCAGCAGTTTTCAGGGGAACACTGAAGCTTTCTTT
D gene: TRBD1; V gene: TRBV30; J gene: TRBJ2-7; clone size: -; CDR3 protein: CAWSVGQGTYEQYF; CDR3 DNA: TGTGCCTGGAGTGTCGGACAGGGGACCTACGAGCAGTACTTC
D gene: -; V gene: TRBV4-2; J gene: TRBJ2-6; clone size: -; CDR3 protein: CASSQVGVLSGANVLTF; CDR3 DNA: TGTGCCAGCAGCCAAGTAGGGGTCCTCTCTGGGGCCAACGTCCTGACTTTC
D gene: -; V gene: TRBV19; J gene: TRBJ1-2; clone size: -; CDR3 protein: CATQGPYYGYTF; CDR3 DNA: TGTGCCACCCAGGGGCCTTACTATGGCTACACCTTC
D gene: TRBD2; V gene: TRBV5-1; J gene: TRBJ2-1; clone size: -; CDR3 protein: CASSLVSGGSSYNEQFF; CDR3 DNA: TGCGCCAGCAGCTTGGTTAGCGGGGGGAGCTCCTACAATGAGCAGTTCTTC
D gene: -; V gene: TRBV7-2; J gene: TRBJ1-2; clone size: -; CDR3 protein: CASSPDSRYGYTF; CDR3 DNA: TGTGCCAGCAGCCCGGACAGCCGCTATGGCTACACCTTC
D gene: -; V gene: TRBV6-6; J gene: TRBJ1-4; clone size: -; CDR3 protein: CASSYSSDIEKLFF; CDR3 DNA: TGTGCCAGCAGTTACTCGAGTGATATTGAAAAACTGTTTTTT
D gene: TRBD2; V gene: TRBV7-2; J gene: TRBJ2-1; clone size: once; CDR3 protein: CASSFGSGRGGEQFF; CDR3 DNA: TGTGCCAGCAGCTTCGGTAGCGGGAGAGGCGGTGAGCAGTTCTTC
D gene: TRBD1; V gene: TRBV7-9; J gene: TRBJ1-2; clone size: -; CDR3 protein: CASSSTPGDRGSYGYTF; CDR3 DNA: TGTGCCAGCAGCTCAACCCCGGGGGACAGGGGGAGCTATGGCTACACCTTC
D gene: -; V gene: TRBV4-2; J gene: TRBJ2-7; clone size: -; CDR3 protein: CASSQERQYYEQYF; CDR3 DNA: TGTGCCAGCAGCCAAGAGAGACAGTACTACGAGCAGTACTTC
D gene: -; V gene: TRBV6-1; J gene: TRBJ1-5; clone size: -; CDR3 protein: CASMTGAAGNQPQHF; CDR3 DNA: TGTGCCAGCATGACAGGCGCGGCGGGCAATCAGCCCCAGCATTTT
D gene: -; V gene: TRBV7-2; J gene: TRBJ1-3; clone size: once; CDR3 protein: CASSPSGGNTIYF; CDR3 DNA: TGTGCCAGCAGCCCAAGCGGTGGAAACACCATATATTTT
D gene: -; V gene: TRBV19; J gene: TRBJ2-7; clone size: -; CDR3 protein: CASSMRAGDEQYF; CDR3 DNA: TGTGCCAGTAGTATGCGGGCAGGGGACGAGCAGTACTTC
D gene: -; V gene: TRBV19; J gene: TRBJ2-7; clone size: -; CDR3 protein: CASSSVGLYEQYF; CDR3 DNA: TGTGCCAGTAGTTCGGTGGGCCTTTACGAGCAGTACTTC
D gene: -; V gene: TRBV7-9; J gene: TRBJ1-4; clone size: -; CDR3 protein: CASSAGEYYEKLFF; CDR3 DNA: TGTGCCAGCTCGGCAGGGGAGTATTATGAAAAACTGTTTTTT
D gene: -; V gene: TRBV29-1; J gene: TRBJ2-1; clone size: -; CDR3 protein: CSANYDGAEQFF; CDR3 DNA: TGCAGCGCGAACTATGATGGCGCTGAGCAGTTCTTC
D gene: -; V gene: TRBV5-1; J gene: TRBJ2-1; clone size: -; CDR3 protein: CASRPGGSYNEQFF; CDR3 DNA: TGCGCCAGCAGGCCTGGGGGCAGTTACAATGAGCAGTTCTTC
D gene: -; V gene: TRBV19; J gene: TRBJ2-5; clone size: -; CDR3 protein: CASSLRGAGVGETQYF; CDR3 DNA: TGTGCCAGTAGTCTTCGGGGGGCAGGGGTTGGGGAGACCCAGTACTTC
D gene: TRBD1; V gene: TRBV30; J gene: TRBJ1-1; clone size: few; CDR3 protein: CAWSRQGSEAFF; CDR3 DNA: TGTGCCTGGAGTAGACAGGGGAGTGAAGCTTTCTTT
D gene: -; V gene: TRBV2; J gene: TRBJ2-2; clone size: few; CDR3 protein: CASMSQANTGELFF; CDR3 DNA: TGTGCCAGCATGAGTCAGGCGAACACCGGGGAGCTGTTTTTT
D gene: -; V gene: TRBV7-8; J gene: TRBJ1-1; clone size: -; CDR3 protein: CASSLGTAMNTKAFF; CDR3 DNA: TGTGCCAGCAGCTTAGGGACAGCTATGAACACTAAAGCTTTCTTT
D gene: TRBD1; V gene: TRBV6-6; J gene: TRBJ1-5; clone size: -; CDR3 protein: CASSSSRQGFYQPQHF; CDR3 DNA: TGTGCCAGCAGTTCCTCCCGACAGGGCTTTTATCAGCCCCAGCATTTT
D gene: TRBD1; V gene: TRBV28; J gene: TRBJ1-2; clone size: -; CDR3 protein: CASSSPTGGNYGYTF; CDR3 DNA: TGTGCCAGCAGCTCCCCCACAGGGGGTAACTATGGCTACACCTTC
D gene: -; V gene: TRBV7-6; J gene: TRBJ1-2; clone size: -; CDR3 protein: CASSSLMGANYGYTF; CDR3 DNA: TGTGCCAGCAGCTCCCTCATGGGAGCTAACTATGGCTACACCTTC
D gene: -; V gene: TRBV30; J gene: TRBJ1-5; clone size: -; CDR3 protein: CAWSLGRDQPQHF; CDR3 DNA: TGTGCCTGGAGTTTGGGGAGAGATCAGCCCCAGCATTTT
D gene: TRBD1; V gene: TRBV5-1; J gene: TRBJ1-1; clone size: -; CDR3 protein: CASSFWTGGFAFF; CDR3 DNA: TGCGCCAGCAGCTTCTGGACAGGGGGCTTTGCTTTCTTT
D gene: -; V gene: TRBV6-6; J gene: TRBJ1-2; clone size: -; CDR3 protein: CASGTGTHSTNYGYTF; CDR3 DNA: TGTGCCAGCGGAACCGGGACTCACTCGACTAACTATGGCTACACCTTC
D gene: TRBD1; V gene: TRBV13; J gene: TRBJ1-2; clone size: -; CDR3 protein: CASSLDRGRGVSPRDDYTF; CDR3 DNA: TGTGCCAGCAGCTTGGACAGGGGGCGCGGTGTATCCCCCCGCGATGACTACACCTTC
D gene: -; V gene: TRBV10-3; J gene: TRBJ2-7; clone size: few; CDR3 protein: CAISVTTVGGYEQYF; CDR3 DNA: TGTGCCATCAGTGTTACGACCGTTGGGGGGTACGAGCAGTACTTC
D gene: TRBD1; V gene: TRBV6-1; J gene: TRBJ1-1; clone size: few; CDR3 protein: CASSEPGQYTEAFF; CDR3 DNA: TGTGCCAGCAGTGAACCGGGACAGTACACTGAAGCTTTCTTT
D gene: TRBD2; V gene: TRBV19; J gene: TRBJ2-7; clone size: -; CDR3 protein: CASSLAGAGEQYF; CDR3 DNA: TGTGCCAGTAGCCTAGCGGGAGCTGGCGAGCAGTACTTC
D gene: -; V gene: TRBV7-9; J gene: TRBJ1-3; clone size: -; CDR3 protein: CASSLGRAGTGNTIYF; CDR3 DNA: TGTGCCAGCAGCTTAGGTCGCGCAGGGACTGGAAACACCATATATTTT
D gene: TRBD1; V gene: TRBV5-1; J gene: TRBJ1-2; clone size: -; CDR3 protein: CASSLGEGGRMSYGYTF; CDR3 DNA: TGCGCCAGCAGCTTGGGAGAAGGGGGCCGTATGAGCTATGGCTACACCTTC
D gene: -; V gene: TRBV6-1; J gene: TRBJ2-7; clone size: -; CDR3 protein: CASRFRRGSSYEQYF; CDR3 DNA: TGTGCCAGCAGGTTTAGAAGGGGGTCGTCCTACGAGCAGTACTTC
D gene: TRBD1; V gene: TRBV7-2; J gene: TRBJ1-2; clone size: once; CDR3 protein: CASSKAQGAIYGYTF; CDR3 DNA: TGTGCCAGCAGCAAAGCGCAGGGGGCGATCTATGGCTACACCTTC
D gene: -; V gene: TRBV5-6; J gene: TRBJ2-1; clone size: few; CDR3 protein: CASSFRVRYNEQFF; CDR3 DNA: TGTGCCAGCAGCTTCCGGGTGAGATACAATGAGCAGTTCTTC
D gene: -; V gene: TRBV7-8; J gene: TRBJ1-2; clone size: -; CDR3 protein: CASTLMYGYGYTF; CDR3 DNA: TGTGCCAGCACCTTAATGTACGGCTATGGCTACACCTTC
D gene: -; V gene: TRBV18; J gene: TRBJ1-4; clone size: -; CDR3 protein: CASSLRQAINEKLFF; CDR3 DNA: TGTGCCAGCTCACTTCGACAGGCTATTAATGAAAAACTGTTTTTT
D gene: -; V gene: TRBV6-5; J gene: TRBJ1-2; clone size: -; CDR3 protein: CASSHTGSYGYTF; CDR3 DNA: TGTGCCAGCAGTCATACAGGGTCCTATGGCTACACCTTC
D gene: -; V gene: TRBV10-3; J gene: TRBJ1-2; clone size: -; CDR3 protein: CAISPQNGYTF; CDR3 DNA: TGTGCCATCAGTCCCCAAAATGGCTACACCTTC
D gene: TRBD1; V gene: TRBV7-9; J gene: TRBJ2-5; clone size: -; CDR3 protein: CASSLRDSFQETQYF; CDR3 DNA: TGTGCCAGCAGCTTAAGGGACAGTTTTCAAGAGACCCAGTACTTC